The 17 T cell receptor beta chains reported below all come from one sample, sequenced in a study of spatial heterogeneity in lung cancer (dated by TCRdb to about 2019). Results the study describes overall, beyond this receptor: The tumor nonsynonymous mutation count correlated with the number of expanded alpha and beta TCRs within the tumor.

The antigens of these receptors remain unknown. Interpreted using the paper, the time point label stands for: sample taken at primary tumor resection. Library prep was done by 5' RACE. Sequencer: NextSeq 500. Using fastp trimming at Q25 and MiXCR clonotype assembly, TCRdb reanalyzed the public sequencing data and kept in-frame beta chains. Rows merge per CDR3 protein into single entries with the most common DNA and genes. The sample yields some 4,000 distinct CDR3 sequences; just under 7% were counted once. Jointly, the top ten make up around 20% of the sample. The sample in question was lung tumor tissue, obtained at surgery. The receptors here all came from a male donor with early-stage non-small cell lung cancer.

The sample holds many counts of this clonotype. Being off target in a library aimed at alpha chains, this beta chain has a size of little meaning. This chain joins TRBV5-1 and TRBJ2-6; no clear D. The ends were cut back, 0 bases at V and 3 bases at J, with 10 bases in the middle. CDR3 length: 16 amino acids. Germline V lookup: CDR1 SGHRS, CDR2 YFSETQ. The CDR3 protein is CASSLEAGFGANVLTF. The CDR3 region has the DNA TGCGCCAGCAGCTTGGAGGCAGGCTTTGGGGCCAACGTCCTGACTTTC.

This clonotype has a handful of counts. This beta chain came through as a stray read in a library set up for alpha chains, and its size says little. V usage is TRBV19 and J usage is TRBJ1-5; 8 nucleotides align to TRBD1. CDR1 and CDR2 from the germline V gene are LNHDA and SQIVND (reference sequence). This CDR3 spans 14 amino acids. The V and J ends lost 7 bases and 4 bases, in that order; junction bases with no gene match: 6. The chain's CDR3 is CASTGQGGNQPQHF. In nucleotides, the CDR3 is TGTGCCAGTACCGGACAGGGTGGAAATCAGCCCCAGCATTTT.

This clonotype rates as medium-sized (0.01 to 0.1%). This beta chain is off target for a library built for alpha chains, so its abundance means little. The genes are TRBV20-1 and TRBJ2-3; 8 bases are shared with TRBD1. The CDR3 totals 16 residues. Germline-derived CDR1 and CDR2 are DFQATT and SNEGSKA (reference sequence). V gave up 5 bases and J gave up 8 bases; unmatched junction bases: 18. The CDR3 DNA is TGCAGTGCTCGACGGACAGGGCTCGGGCTCCCGGGTACGCAGTATTTT. It is translated as CSARRTGLGLPGTQYF.

This clonotype is medium-sized (0.01 to 0.1%). The library was prepared for alpha chains; this beta chain is a stray read, so its frequency means little. The chain uses TRBV5-1 and TRBJ2-7; 9 bases map to TRBD2. CDR1 is SGHRS, CDR2 YFSETQ, per germline. The junction had 5 bases not matched to a gene; V was cut back by 0 bases and J by 7 bases. The CDR3 runs 14 residues. CDR3: CASSLGSGSHEQYV. CDR3 coding DNA: TGCGCCAGCAGCTTGGGTAGCGGGAGTCATGAGCAGTACGTC.

This clonotype was detected many times. The library was built for alpha chains, so this beta chain is an off-target read and its size means little. The chain combines TRBV6-5 with TRBJ2-1; 12 bases align to TRBD2. With V trimmed by 0 bases and J by 8 bases, 11 bases remained unmatched. Germline V gene sequence: CDR1 MNHEY, CDR2 SVGAGI. This CDR3 spans 18 amino acids. DNA for the CDR3: TGTGCCAGCAGTTACTCGATGGCTAGCGGGGGGGGCCTCTATGAGCAGTTCTTC. Protein: CASSYSMASGGGLYEQFF.

Ten or more counts support this clonotype. This beta chain is off target for a library built for alpha chains, so its abundance means little. The chain couples TRBV2 to TRBJ2-3; TRBD2 agrees at 7 bases. V gave up 4 bases and J gave up 1 base; unmatched junction bases: 5. This CDR3 is 15 amino acids long. Germline V gene data show CDR1 as SNHLY and CDR2 as FYNNEI. In DNA form, the CDR3 reads TGTGCCAGCAGTGTCCGTGCGGGGGGCACAGATACGCAGTATTTT. Residues: CASSVRAGGTDTQYF.

This clonotype was observed many times. Because this beta chain is a stray read in a library intended to capture alpha chains, its abundance should not be given much weight. The chain combines TRBV7-2 with TRBJ1-2, with 7 bases that match TRBD1. Germline CDR1 and CDR2: SGHTA and FQGNSA. Trimming at V came to 6 bases and at J to 4 bases, leaving 5 bases not matched to a gene. The CDR3 consists of 13 residues. The CDR3, as DNA: TGTGCCAGCAGACCCACAGGGGTCTATGGCTACACCTTC. Translated, it gives CASRPTGVYGYTF.

This clonotype is classed as medium-sized (0.01 to 0.1%). This beta chain slipped into a library made for alpha chains as a stray read, so its size is not meaningful. The chain employs TRBV20-1 and TRBJ1-1, with 7 bases aligning to TRBD1. The V and J ends lost 2 bases and 5 bases, in that order; junction bases with no gene match: 11. Germline loops: CDR1 DFQATT, CDR2 SNEGSKA (reference sequence). CDR3 length equals 15 residues. The CDR3 loop reads CSARPPTGTMTEAFF. CDR3 DNA: TGCAGTGCTAGACCACCGACAGGGACTATGACTGAAGCTTTCTTT.

This clonotype is judged medium-sized (0.01 to 0.1%). Being off target in a library aimed at alpha chains, this beta chain has a size of little meaning. This sequence joins TRBV18 and TRBJ2-2, with 8 bases identical to TRBD2. Germline-derived CDR1 and CDR2 are KGHSH and LQKENI. V lost 1 base and J lost 3; bases outside the gene matches: 4. This CDR3 has 16 amino acids. The CDR3 DNA sequence: TGTGCCAGCTCACCACGACTAGCGCTTGACACCGGGGAGCTGTTTTTT. Protein: CASSPRLALDTGELFF.

This clonotype is medium-sized in the sample. Because this beta chain is a stray read in a library intended to capture alpha chains, its abundance should not be given much weight. The CDR3 is CSVEVPGGYGYTF. CDR3 DNA sequence: TGCAGCGTTGAAGTTCCAGGGGGCTATGGCTACACCTTC. The chain carries TRBV29-1 and TRBJ1-2; 7 bases match TRBD1. This CDR3 is 13 amino acids long. With V trimmed by 1 base and J by 4 bases, 3 bases remained unmatched. The V gene's germline CDR1 is SQVTM and CDR2 ANQGSEA.

Comments on this clonotype: This beta chain came through as a stray read in a library set up for alpha chains, and its size says little. V usage is TRBV7-9 and J usage is TRBJ2-3, with D possibly being TRBD1 (5 bases). The germline CDR1 and CDR2 sequences are SEHNR and FQNEAQ (reference sequence). The CDR3 is made up of 13 amino acids. Trimming left V 4 bases short and J 1 base short, with 6 bases between. CDR3: CASSSGRTDTQYF. The CDR3 DNA follows: TGTGCCAGCAGCTCAGGGCGCACAGATACGCAGTATTTT.

At least ten counts were recorded for this clonotype. Little can be read into the size of this beta chain, an off-target read in a library designed for alpha chains. V is TRBV7-9 and J is TRBJ1-2; TRBD1 matches at 9 bases. Germline V gene sequence: CDR1 SEHNR, CDR2 FQNEAQ (reference sequence). Trimming cost V 8 bases and J 0 bases; bases outside gene matches: 10. This CDR3 is 16 amino acids long. DNA for the CDR3: TGTGCCAGCCAGGGGACAGGGCATCAACCTAACTATGGCTACACCTTC. As protein: CASQGTGHQPNYGYTF.

This clonotype is labeled as medium-sized. This beta chain appears as a stray read in a library generated for alpha chains; its size is not informative. The V and J genes are TRBV7-8 and TRBJ1-5, with D possibly being TRBD1 (6 bases). The CDR3 consists of 15 residues. The V end lost 1 base, the J end lost 6 bases, and 13 bases lay between the germline ends. The germline V gene has CDR1 SGHVS and CDR2 FQNEAQ. CDR3 amino acids: CASSLERGASQPQHF. Here the CDR3 DNA reads TGTGCCAGCAGCTTAGAGCGGGGGGCAAGTCAGCCCCAGCATTTT.

This clonotype was detected ten times or more. This beta chain is an off-target read within a library intended for alpha chains, so its frequency means little. This chain joins TRBV12-3 or TRBV12-4 and TRBJ2-6; TRBD2 matches 12 bases. J was trimmed by 0 bases and V by 7 bases; bases with no gene match: 4. The CDR3 runs to 17 residues. CDR3 amino acids: CASKGLAGISGANVLTF. Written as DNA, the CDR3 is TGTGCCAGCAAAGGACTAGCGGGAATCTCTGGGGCCAACGTCCTGACTTTC.

Comments on this clonotype: The library was designed around alpha chains, so this beta chain is a stray read whose abundance carries little weight. This chain links TRBV9 with TRBJ2-1, with D possibly being TRBD1 (6 bases). This CDR3 contains 11 residues. V gave up 4 bases and J gave up 10 bases, with 9 bases separating them. Germline CDR1 and CDR2: SGDLS and YYNGEE. The CDR3 region is CASSIDREQFF. CDR3 in DNA: TGTGCCAGCAGCATCGACAGGGAGCAGTTCTTC.

This clonotype is labeled as medium-sized. This beta chain slipped into a library made for alpha chains as a stray read, so its size is not meaningful. This chain connects TRBV14 to TRBJ2-5; D call uncertain. Trimming removed 4 bases from V and 5 bases from J, with 17 bases in between. The CDR3 loop spans 15 amino acids. Germline values: CDR1 SGHDN, CDR2 FVKESK. This CDR3 is CASSPQASLLETQYF. The DNA for the CDR3 is TGTGCCAGCAGCCCCCAGGCAAGCCTTCTTGAGACCCAGTACTTC.

This clonotype was counted ten times or more. This beta chain slipped into a library made for alpha chains as a stray read, so its size is not meaningful. The rearrangement joins TRBV5-1 to TRBJ2-4; TRBD2 matches at 7 bases. Losses at the gene ends were 4 bases for V and 9 bases for J; bases not matched to a gene: 10. Germline CDR1 is SGHRS and CDR2 is YFSETQ. This CDR3 spans 14 amino acids. This CDR3 is CASSPAGWEGIQYF. The CDR3 DNA follows: TGCGCCAGCAGCCCCGCAGGGTGGGAGGGCATTCAGTACTTC.